Each of the 32 T cell receptor beta chains below was sequenced from the same sample in a study of read filtering for tumor transcriptome and immune sequencing. This library used roughly 0.4 ug RNA and molecular barcoded adaptors spanning alpha/delta and beta/gamma chains. TCRdb used MiXCR to reprocess the reads, holding one entry per CDR3 protein. The sample includes about 38,000 distinct CDR3 sequences, 14% of them seen just once. Specimen: a population of CD138-negative cells sorted from bone marrow. The receptors stem from a donor at least 40 years old with multiple myeloma.

This clonotype appeared many times. The V call is TRBV7-8, the J call TRBJ1-1, with TRBD1 identical over 7 bases. This CDR3 spans 15 amino acids. The V segment lost 2 bases and the J segment 6 bases; nucleotides outside the gene matches: 9. CDR1 is SGHVS and CDR2 is FQNEAQ in the germline V gene. This CDR3 is CASSLMRGQKAEAFF. For the CDR3, the DNA is TGTGCCAGCAGCTTAATGAGGGGGCAAAAGGCTGAAGCTTTCTTT.

Points on this clonotype: Since a much larger clone is just one base distant, this may be a read error. The V and J genes are TRBV7-9 and TRBJ2-5; D perhaps matches TRBD1 (6 bases). The V end lost 1 base, the J end lost 7 bases, and 13 bases lay between the germline ends. There are 14 residues in the CDR3. Germline-derived CDR1 and CDR2 are SEHNR and FQNEAQ (reference sequence). The CDR3 loop is CASSLDPGAGTQYF. CDR3 in DNA: TGTGCCAGCAGCTTAGACCCAGGGGCAGGGACCCAGTACTTC. Drawing the rest from reference TRBV7-9 and TRBJ2-5, the complete variable domain is DTGVSQNPRHKITKRGQNVTFRCDPISEHNRLYWYRQTLGQGPEFLTYFQNEAQLEKSRLLSDRFSAERPKGSFSTLEIQRTEQGDSAMYLCASSLDPGAGTQYFGPGTRLLVL.

Of note for this clonotype: Only one base separates this from a far larger clonotype, so it likely reflects a read error. For the CDR3, the DNA is TGTGCCAGCAGGCCTGGAACCCCGGGGACAGCGGGCAGCTTC. Residues: CASRPGTPGTAGSF. This chain uses TRBV12-3 or TRBV12-4 with TRBJ2-1, with D perhaps TRBD1 (7 bases). This CDR3 spans 14 amino acids.

This clonotype was counted at least ten times. The chain recombines TRBV6-2 or TRBV6-3 with TRBJ2-7; 7 bases are shared with TRBD2. The V gene's germline CDR1 is MNHEY and CDR2 SVGEGT. Losses at the gene ends were 2 bases for V and 4 bases for J; bases not matched to a gene: 5. The CDR3 loop spans 14 amino acids. The CDR3 bases are TGTGCCAGCAGTTACGCGGGAGCTGATTACGAGCAGTACTTC. This encodes CASSYAGADYEQYF.

This clonotype was seen at least ten times. The CDR3 here is CSARPSNTGELFF. CDR3 DNA sequence: TGCAGTGCTAGGCCTTCGAACACCGGGGAGCTGTTTTTT. The rearrangement links TRBV20-1 to TRBJ2-2; D gene ambiguous. V was cut by 3 bases and J by 0 bases, with 5 bases left in between. CDR1 is DFQATT and CDR2 is SNEGSKA in the germline V gene (reference sequence). The CDR3 has 13 residues.

This clonotype was recorded many times. The chain couples TRBV27 to TRBJ1-4, with D unclear. This CDR3 has 15 residues. Germline assignment: CDR1 MNHEY and CDR2 SMNVEV (reference sequence). V lost 4 bases and J lost 3, with 12 bases in between. This CDR3 reads CASSSPTESNEKLFF. The CDR3 DNA is TGTGCCAGCAGTTCGCCGACGGAGTCTAATGAAAAACTGTTTTTT.

Many counts were recorded for this clonotype. The chain carries TRBV18 and TRBJ1-1; D is undetermined. V was trimmed by 3 bases and J by 4 bases, leaving 15 bases between them. The CDR3 spans 15 residues. The V gene's germline CDR1 is KGHSH and CDR2 LQKENI. CDR3 loop: CASSPADRGFTEAFF. CDR3 in DNA: TGTGCCAGCTCACCCGCTGACCGCGGTTTCACTGAAGCTTTCTTT. Together with reference TRBV18 and TRBJ1-1, the CDR3 gives the full variable domain: NAGVMQNPRHLVRRRGQEARLRCSPMKGHSHVYWYRQLPEEGLKFMVYLQKENIIDESGMPKERFSAEFPKEGPSILRIQQVVRGDSAAYFCASSPADRGFTEAFFGQGTRLTVV.

As for this clonotype: This sequence may be a read error, since a much larger clone differs from it by one base. The gene calls are TRBV29-1 and TRBJ1-4, with 9 bases identical to TRBD1. V was clipped by 1 base and J by 7 bases; unmatched bases: 4. In germline, CDR1 is SQVTM, CDR2 ANQGSEA. This CDR3 region has 14 residues. In nucleotides, the CDR3 is TGCAGCGTTGAAGGTAGGACAGGGGTTGAAAAACTGTTTTTT. Translation: CSVEGRTGVEKLFF.

This clonotype was observed at least ten times. V and J are TRBV11-3 and TRBJ1-1; the D gene is possibly TRBD1 (6 bases). Germline V gene sequence: CDR1 SGHNT, CDR2 YENEEA. V was shortened by 4 bases and J by 1 base, with 10 bases between the two germline ends. The CDR3 sequence is 14 residues long. The CDR3 nucleotides read TGTGCCAGCAGCTCGGGACACCCGAACACTGAAGCTTTCTTT. Translating it yields CASSSGHPNTEAFF. The variable domain in full, with the rest retrieved from reference TRBV11-3 and TRBJ1-1, is EAGVVQSPRYKIIEKKQPVAFWCNPISGHNTLYWYLQNLGQGPELLIRYENEEAVDDSQLPKDRFSAERLKGVDSTLKIQPAELGDSAVYLCASSSGHPNTEAFFGQGTRLTVV.

This clonotype was detected ten times or more. This sequence joins TRBV7-2 and TRBJ2-5, with 8 bases lining up with TRBD2. Trimming took 2 bases from V and 0 from J; bases not matched to a gene: 2. Germline CDR1 is SGHTA and CDR2 is FQGNSA. The CDR3 extends over 15 amino acids. The CDR3 spells CASSLPGGYQETQYF. CDR3 bases: TGTGCCAGCAGCTTACCGGGGGGGTACCAAGAGACCCAGTACTTC.

Worth noting for this clonotype: This may come from a read error, since a much larger clone is one base off. V gene TRBV6-1 combines with J gene TRBJ1-5, with unresolved D. CDR3 length: 14 amino acids. Trimming left V 2 bases short and J 2 bases short, with 7 bases between. In germline, CDR1 is MNHNS, CDR2 SASEGT. The CDR3 nucleotides are TGTGCCAGCAGTGAACAGGATGGCAATCAGCCCCAGCATTTT. It specifies CASSEQDGNQPQHF.

This clonotype was observed many times. The chain couples TRBV28 to TRBJ2-1, with D uncertain. The CDR3 has 14 residues. V was clipped by 5 bases and J by 0 bases, with 8 bases between them. CDR1 MDHEN and CDR2 SYDVKM come from the germline V gene. The CDR3 bases are TGTGCCAGCAGTATACCCCCCTCCTACAATGAGCAGTTCTTC. Protein product: CASSIPPSYNEQFF.

This clonotype has at least ten counts. The chain employs TRBV5-1 and TRBJ2-7; 8 bases line up with TRBD2. The germline CDR1 and CDR2 sequences are SGHRS and YFSETQ. The CDR3 totals 13 residues. The trim removed 4 bases at V and 3 bases at J, leaving 3 bases unmatched. The CDR3 DNA sequence: TGCGCCAGCAGCCCCGGGGGGGGCTACGAGCAGTACTTC. Its protein product is CASSPGGGYEQYF.

This clonotype has a count of ten or more. This chain joins TRBV20-1 and TRBJ2-1, with TRBD2 identical over 7 bases. This CDR3 contains 12 residues. The germline V gene encodes CDR1 DFQATT and CDR2 SNEGSKA (reference sequence). Trimming cost V 5 bases and J 7 bases; bases outside gene matches: 5. The CDR3 spells CSARLAWNEQFF. The DNA for the CDR3 is TGCAGTGCTCGACTAGCTTGGAATGAGCAGTTCTTC.

The sample holds a few counts of this clonotype. CDR3 residues: CASSSAGTGKETQYF. The CDR3 DNA reads TGCGCCAGCAGCTCCGCCGGGACAGGGAAAGAGACCCAGTACTTC. The gene calls are TRBV5-1 and TRBJ2-5; 9 bases align to TRBD1. From germline, CDR1 is SGHRS and CDR2 YFSETQ. The length of the CDR3 is 15 residues. Trimming took 3 bases from V and 3 from J; bases not matched to a gene: 6.

Only a few counts were recorded for this clonotype. This chain uses TRBV18 with TRBJ2-2, with a tentative D call TRBD2 (5 bases). This CDR3 has 13 residues. Germline CDR1 KGHSH, CDR2 LQKENI. V lost 5 bases, J lost 6 bases, and 10 bases lay in between. The CDR3: CASSFGLAGELFF. The CDR3 DNA reads TGTGCCAGCTCATTCGGACTCGCCGGGGAGCTGTTTTTT.

By share, this clonotype ranks as medium-sized. J is TRBJ2-1 and V is TRBV15; D may be TRBD1 (5 bases). Trimming left V 0 bases short and J 5 bases short, with 14 bases between. From germline, CDR1 is LNHNV and CDR2 YYDKDF (reference sequence). CDR3 length equals 16 residues. For the CDR3, the DNA is TGTGCCACCAGCAGAGATCCAACAGGACGAGACAATGAGCAGTTCTTC. Protein product: CATSRDPTGRDNEQFF.

The chain recombines TRBV12-3 or TRBV12-4 with TRBJ2-2; D is unresolved. This CDR3 spans 11 amino acids. Trimming left V 2 bases short and J 7 bases short, with 2 bases between. The CDR3: CASSLFGELFF. In DNA, the CDR3 is TGTGCCAGCAGTTTATTCGGGGAGCTGTTTTTT.

This clonotype was recorded at least ten times. The chain employs TRBV12-3 or TRBV12-4 and TRBJ1-1; D call uncertain. V dropped 7 bases and J dropped 6 bases, with 15 bases sitting between them. CDR3 length equals 13 residues. CDR3 nucleotide sequence: TGTGCCAGCACCTCTCCCGTGGAGCCTGAAGCTTTCTTT. Encoded protein: CASTSPVEPEAFF.

This chain's CDR3 is CASSLEPGPDQPQHF. The CDR3 bases are TGTGCCAGCAGCTTAGAACCGGGACCGGATCAGCCCCAGCATTTT. The V gene is TRBV5-5, the J gene TRBJ1-5; D is perhaps TRBD1 (5 bases). V gave up 2 bases and J gave up 5 bases, with 14 bases separating them. The germline gives CDR1 SGHKS, CDR2 YYEKEE (reference sequence). The CDR3 spans 15 residues.

This clonotype has a handful of counts. A read error may explain this, as a much larger clone is one base away. The J gene is TRBJ2-1, the V gene TRBV4-1, with D possibly TRBD1 on 5 matching bases. Per germline, CDR1 MGHRA and CDR2 YSYEKL. The CDR3 extends over 17 amino acids. CDR3 nucleotide sequence: TGCGCCAGCAGCCAAGGATCCCAGGGTCGGATTTACAATGGGCAGTTCTTC. Protein: CASSQGSQGRIYNGQFF.

This clonotype was detected ten times or more. This chain joins TRBV6-6 and TRBJ2-7; 8 bases line up with TRBD1. Looked up from germline, CDR1 is MNHNY and CDR2 is SVGAGI (reference sequence). This CDR3 has 16 amino acids. The junction had 6 bases not matched to a gene; V was cut back by 0 bases and J by 2 bases. This chain's CDR3 is CASSYSDRGLPYEQYF. As DNA, the CDR3 is TGTGCCAGCAGTTACTCTGACAGGGGTCTACCCTACGAGCAGTACTTC.

This clonotype was seen many times. The chain couples TRBV7-8 to TRBJ1-2, with TRBD1 matching 8 bases. The ends lost 1 base at V and 2 bases at J; junction bases unmatched: 9. The germline CDR1 and CDR2 sequences are SGHVS and FQNEAQ. This CDR3 spans 17 amino acids. The CDR3 protein is CASSLVSSRTGNYGYTF. The CDR3 coding sequence is TGTGCCAGCAGCTTAGTTAGCTCTCGGACAGGGAACTATGGCTACACCTTC.

This clonotype showed up many times. The chain employs TRBV20-1 and TRBJ1-5, with D perhaps TRBD1 (5 bases). CDR3 size: 12 residues. Germline values: CDR1 DFQATT, CDR2 SNEGSKA (reference sequence). Trimming removed 5 bases from V and 4 bases from J, with 9 bases in between. The CDR3 region is CSAGRGNQPQHF. The CDR3 nucleotides are TGCAGTGCTGGGCGGGGGAATCAGCCCCAGCATTTT.

This clonotype was observed at least ten times. As DNA, the CDR3 is TGTGCCAGCAGTTTGATTGCGGCAACAGGGGGCGCTAGGGAGACCCAGTACTTC. Translated, it gives CASSLIAATGGARETQYF. The chain joins TRBV28 to TRBJ2-5; the match to TRBD1 covers 9 bases. V lost 3 bases to trimming and J lost 5 bases; unmatched junction nucleotides: 16. The CDR3 spans 18 residues. Germline values: CDR1 MDHEN, CDR2 SYDVKM.

The sample holds many counts of this clonotype. V gene TRBV7-2 combines with J gene TRBJ2-5; 8 nucleotides line up with TRBD1. V gave up 4 bases and J gave up 5 bases; unmatched junction bases: 6. This CDR3 is 14 amino acids long. Germline CDR1 is SGHTA and CDR2 is FQGNSA. CDR3 coding DNA: TGTGCCAGCAGCTCCGACAGGGGTTGGGAGACCCAGTACTTC. Amino acid sequence: CASSSDRGWETQYF.

This clonotype was picked up many times. V is TRBV7-9 and J is TRBJ2-1, with D possibly being TRBD2 (5 bases). CDR3 length: 14 amino acids. The germline gives CDR1 SEHNR, CDR2 FQNEAQ (reference sequence). Trimming pared 4 bases from V and 8 bases from J, leaving 15 bases between. This CDR3 reads CASSSPVGVHEQFF. CDR3 in DNA: TGTGCCAGCAGCTCCCCCGTCGGGGTCCATGAGCAGTTCTTC. Based on the CDR3 plus reference TRBV7-9 and TRBJ2-1, the full variable domain is DTGVSQNPRHKITKRGQNVTFRCDPISEHNRLYWYRQTLGQGPEFLTYFQNEAQLEKSRLLSDRFSAERPKGSFSTLEIQRTEQGDSAMYLCASSSPVGVHEQFFGPGTRLTVL.

There are many counts of this clonotype. This chain links TRBV20-1 with TRBJ1-5; D is ambiguous. The CDR3 totals 13 residues. V lost 4 bases to trimming and J lost 2 bases, with 9 bases between them. The germline CDR1 and CDR2 sequences are DFQATT and SNEGSKA (reference sequence). The CDR3 region is CSAKTTGNQPQHF. CDR3 DNA sequence: TGCAGTGCTAAGACGACGGGCAATCAGCCCCAGCATTTT.

This clonotype was seen repeatedly, ten times or more. The chain recombines TRBV11-3 with TRBJ2-1; 8 nucleotides line up with TRBD2. Per the germline V gene, CDR1 is SGHNT and CDR2 is YENEEA. J gave up 12 bases and V 5 bases, and 12 bases lay outside the gene matches. The CDR3 totals 14 residues. The CDR3 sequence is CASSPPAGAGLQFF. The CDR3 DNA reads as TGTGCCAGCAGCCCACCAGCGGGGGCCGGTTTGCAGTTCTTC.

The table lists this clonotype with many counts. This sequence joins TRBV20-1 and TRBJ2-1, with a possible D match to TRBD2 (5 bases). Trimming took off 1 base at V and 9 bases at J, with 10 bases between the two ends. The CDR3 is 12 amino acids. CDR1 and CDR2 from the germline V gene are DFQATT and SNEGSKA (reference sequence). The DNA for the CDR3 is TGCAGTGCTAGAGCAAGGCGGGCTGAGCAGTTCTTC. Translation gives CSARARRAEQFF.

The rearrangement links TRBV5-1 to TRBJ2-1; D tentatively reads TRBD1 or TRBD2 (6 bases each). Germline CDR1 and CDR2: SGHRS and YFSETQ. V was clipped by 0 bases and J by 0 bases, with 10 bases between them. CDR3 length: 16 residues. In DNA form, the CDR3 reads TGCGCCAGCAGCTTGGGTGAGGGGGGCTCCTACAATGAGCAGTTCTTC. It yields the protein CASSLGEGGSYNEQFF.

As to this clonotype: One base away lies a much larger clone, so this may be a sequencing read error. J is TRBJ2-4 and V is TRBV19; D ambiguous. Germline V gene sequence: CDR1 LNHDA, CDR2 SQIVND (reference sequence). Between the trimmed V and J ends, which lost 4 bases and 0 bases, there was a span of 10 bases. The CDR3 runs 15 residues. CDR3 loop: CASSTTCGAKNIQYF. The CDR3 nucleotides read TGTGCCAGTAGTACCACCTGTGGAGCCAAAAACATTCAGTACTTC.